These 13 T cell receptor beta chains originate from one sample sequenced in a study of identical twins. TCRdb processed the 5' RACE reads anew with MiXCR; each CDR3 protein has one entry. The table shows 650,000 to 800,000 distinct CDR3 sequences, with over 8.5% occurring only once. The sample was also reused in another study, on yellow fever vaccine responses in identical twins.

Sequences were obtained from PBMCs. These receptors were collected from a young woman in good health.

This clonotype occurred a few times. V and J are TRBV6-5 and TRBJ2-2; 10 nucleotides agree with TRBD2. The CDR3 spans 15 residues. The germline CDR1 and CDR2 sequences are MNHEY and SVGAGI. J lost 9 bases, V lost 2 bases, and 6 bases had no gene match. CDR3 coding DNA: TGTGCCAGCAGTTACAGCGGGGGGGTAGACCGGGAGCTGTTTTTT. It encodes CASSYSGGVDRELFF.

The chain recombines TRBV20-1 with TRBJ1-3; D not certain. The CDR3 runs 13 residues. Germline loops: CDR1 DFQATT, CDR2 SNEGSKA (reference sequence). The ends were cut back, 6 bases at V and 4 bases at J, with 13 bases in the middle. The CDR3 protein is CSAPRAPGNTIYF. Written as DNA, the CDR3 is TGCAGTGCCCCTCGGGCCCCAGGAAACACCATATATTTT.

This clonotype has a count of ten or more. The junction departs from the called germline gene at one end, perhaps through a read error. The V and J genes are TRBV4-1 and TRBJ2-7, with D possibly being TRBD2 (5 bases). The CDR3 length is 14 residues. The germline V gene encodes CDR1 MGHRA and CDR2 YSYEKL. CDR3 sequence reads: CASSQTGGPYEQYF. CDR3 sequence (DNA): TGTGCCAGCAGCCAAACGGGCGGGCCCTACGAGCAGTACTTC.

This clonotype came up many times. The genes are TRBV11-2 and TRBJ2-3; D not resolved. Germline CDR1 is SGHAT and CDR2 is FQNNGV. The CDR3 is 17 residues long. The V end lost 1 base, the J end lost 1 base, and 15 bases lay between the germline ends. The CDR3: CASSLGSMGHRTDTQYF. CDR3 nucleotides: TGTGCCAGCAGCTTAGGTAGCATGGGCCACCGCACAGATACGCAGTATTTT.

This clonotype showed up many times. The V and J genes are TRBV5-1 and TRBJ2-2, with 9 nucleotides matching TRBD1. The CDR3 has 13 amino acids. V gave up 4 bases and J gave up 16 bases; unmatched junction bases: 11. Germline V lookup: CDR1 SGHRS, CDR2 YFSETQ. In DNA form, the CDR3 reads TGCGCCAGCAGCGAGCCTGGACAGGGGAGCCCGTTTTTT. Protein product: CASSEPGQGSPFF.

This clonotype was recorded a few times. The chain is built from TRBV20-1 and TRBJ2-2; 10 nucleotides align to TRBD1. With 5 bases clipped from V and 3 bases from J, the junction kept 9 bases outside the gene matches. The germline CDR1 and CDR2 sequences are DFQATT and SNEGSKA (reference sequence). This CDR3 contains 16 residues. Written as DNA, the CDR3 is TGCAGTGCTTTGCGACAGGGGGCACGTTACACCGGGGAGCTGTTTTTT. It specifies CSALRQGARYTGELFF.

There are many counts of this clonotype. The CDR3 region is CASSPHNEQFF. CDR3 bases: TGCGCCAGCAGCCCCCACAATGAGCAGTTCTTC. The chain uses TRBV5-1 and TRBJ2-1; D not resolved. The CDR3 is 11 amino acids. Per the germline V gene, CDR1 is SGHRS and CDR2 is YFSETQ. Trimming stripped 4 bases from V and 5 bases from J, with 4 bases between. Based on the CDR3 plus reference TRBV5-1 and TRBJ2-1, the full variable domain is KAGVTQTPRYLIKTRGQQVTLSCSPISGHRSVSWYQQTPGQGLQFLFEYFSETQRNKGNFPGRFSGRQFSNSRSEMNVSTLELGDSALYLCASSPHNEQFFGPGTRLTVL.

This clonotype was observed at least ten times. This chain connects TRBV7-9 to TRBJ2-2; possible D gene TRBD2, 6 bases. Deletions cut 7 bases from V and 6 bases from J, with 12 bases between. The CDR3 contains 13 residues. Germline V gene lookup returns CDR1 SEHNR and CDR2 FQNEAQ (reference sequence). CDR3: CASTNGGAGELFF. In DNA, the CDR3 is TGTGCCAGCACCAACGGAGGGGCCGGGGAGCTGTTTTTT.

This clonotype was counted a few times. The genes are TRBV6-2 or TRBV6-3 and TRBJ1-2, with TRBD1 matching over 9 bases. After removal of 2 bases from V and 8 bases from J, the junction contained 6 bases not matched to a gene. Germline assignment: CDR1 MNHEY and CDR2 SVGEGT. The CDR3 sequence is 14 residues long. The chain's CDR3 is CASSYRDRGTGYTF. In nucleotides, the CDR3 is TGTGCCAGCAGTTACCGAGACAGGGGGACCGGCTACACCTTC.

This sequence joins TRBV18 and TRBJ1-2; 8 nucleotides match TRBD1. The germline gives CDR1 KGHSH, CDR2 LQKENI. The CDR3 length is 14 residues. The J segment lost 4 bases and the V segment lost 3 bases, leaving 4 bases of the junction unmatched. The CDR3 reads CASSPTGGSYGYTF. The CDR3 DNA follows: TGTGCCAGCTCACCTACAGGGGGTAGCTATGGCTACACCTTC.

In its sample, this clonotype was seen many times. The chain joins TRBV12-3 or TRBV12-4 to TRBJ2-7; 12 nucleotides match TRBD1. The CDR3 loop spans 17 amino acids. The V and J ends lost 5 bases and 4 bases, in that order; junction bases with no gene match: 12. The CDR3 region has the DNA TGTGCCAGCAGTCCCACCGCCGGGACAGGGGGCACGTACGAGCAGTACTTC. Protein sequence: CASSPTAGTGGTYEQYF.

This clonotype was seen a few times. The chain is built from TRBV5-1 and TRBJ2-2, with TRBD1 matching 10 bases. The germline CDR1 and CDR2 sequences are SGHRS and YFSETQ. The CDR3 length is 18 residues. V was clipped by 3 bases and J by 4 bases; unmatched bases: 12. The CDR3 loop is CASSSPGTGVLGTGELFF. In nucleotides, the CDR3 is TGCGCCAGCAGCTCGCCCGGGACAGGGGTACTCGGCACCGGGGAGCTGTTTTTT.

The CDR3 loop reads CASRPGIAYEQYF. The CDR3 DNA follows: TGTGCCAGCAGGCCGGGAATAGCCTACGAGCAGTACTTC. V usage is TRBV6-1 and J usage is TRBJ2-7, with D possibly TRBD2 on 5 matching bases. Looked up from germline, CDR1 is MNHNS and CDR2 is SASEGT. CDR3 length equals 13 residues. V dropped 6 bases and J dropped 2 bases, with 11 bases sitting between them.